This is a list of T cell receptor beta chains from one sample in a study of cytomegalovirus exposure and HLA in healthy donors. The protocol was immunoSEQ multiplex PCR, while the TCRdb copy is restricted to in-frame clones and leaves out a portion. The sample consists of 140,000 or so clones, roughly 90% of them appearing once. The sequencing sample was made of PBMCs. These TCRs come from a woman aged 40 to 49 in good health and CMV-seronegative. CDR3s include the opening cysteine and the closing phenylalanine or tryptophan. Fields, in order: J gene, V gene, D gene, clone size, CDR3 DNA, CDR3 protein. A D gene is named only where the DNA matches it firmly. Some rows mark clone size as missing; the rest say once, few, many or name a class of expanded clone.

J: TRBJ2-1; V: TRBV5-1; D: TRBD1; size: -; DNA: TGCGCCAGCAGCTCTACAGGGGATACCTACAATGAGCAGTTCTTC; CDR3: CASSSTGDTYNEQFF
J: TRBJ2-7; V: TRBV7-2; D: TRBD2; size: -; DNA: TGTGCCAGCAGGATGACTAGCGGGAGTTACGAGCAGTACTTC; CDR3: CASRMTSGSYEQYF
J: TRBJ1-3; V: TRBV7-9; D: TRBD1; size: once; DNA: TGTTCCAGCAGCCCAGGGACAGGGAACGCTGGAAACACCATATATTTT; CDR3: CSSSPGTGNAGNTIYF
J: TRBJ1-1; V: TRBV7-9; D: -; size: -; DNA: TGTTCCAGCAGCTGGGGACAGAACACTGAAGCTTTCTTT; CDR3: CSSSWGQNTEAFF
J: TRBJ2-3; V: TRBV6-1; D: -; size: -; DNA: TGTGCCAGCAGTGCAACATATTCGGATACGCAGTATTTT; CDR3: CASSATYSDTQYF
J: TRBJ2-7; V: TRBV9; D: TRBD1; size: -; DNA: TGTGCCAGCAGCAGACAGGGGGCATCCTACGAGCAGTACTTC; CDR3: CASSRQGASYEQYF
J: TRBJ2-7; V: TRBV27; D: TRBD1; size: -; DNA: TGTGCCAGCAGTCTCTCCGGGACAGGGGATCCCTACGAGCAGTACTTC; CDR3: CASSLSGTGDPYEQYF
J: TRBJ1-5; V: TRBV2; D: -; size: -; DNA: TGTGCCAGCAGTGAAATCGGGGAAAATCAGCCCCAGCATTTT; CDR3: CASSEIGENQPQHF
J: TRBJ2-3; V: TRBV7-9; D: -; size: -; DNA: TGTGCCAGCAGCTTGGGCGGGGAAGGCACAGATACGCAGTATTTT; CDR3: CASSLGGEGTDTQYF
J: TRBJ2-5; V: TRBV11-2; D: TRBD2; size: -; DNA: TGTGCCAGCAGCAATCGACTAGCGGGGGTCCAAGAGACCCAGTACTTC; CDR3: CASSNRLAGVQETQYF
J: TRBJ2-2; V: TRBV6-5; D: -; size: once; DNA: TGTGCCAGCAGGGAGGGCGATAGACGGGCCGGGGAGCTGTTTTTT; CDR3: CASREGDRRAGELFF
J: TRBJ1-5; V: TRBV27; D: -; size: -; DNA: TGTGCCAGCAGTTGGGGCCGGCCGAACGGGCGGCCCCAGCATTTT; CDR3: CASSWGRPNGRPQHF
J: TRBJ2-3; V: TRBV5-1; D: -; size: -; DNA: TGCGCCAGCAGCCAGGATATGGCTCGCCTCCTAAGCACAGATACGCAGTATTTT; CDR3: CASSQDMARLLSTDTQYF
J: TRBJ2-1; V: TRBV4-3; D: TRBD2; size: -; DNA: TGCGCCAGCAGCCATATCGGGGGGGCGGGGTACAATGAGCAGTTCTTC; CDR3: CASSHIGGAGYNEQFF
J: TRBJ2-5; V: TRBV28; D: -; size: -; DNA: TGTGCCAGCCATGACCGGGTGGGAGAGCAGTACTTC; CDR3: CASHDRVGEQYF
J: TRBJ2-1; V: TRBV11-3; D: TRBD2; size: -; DNA: TGTGCCAGCAGCTTAAGGACTAGCGGGTACTCCTACAATGAGCAGTTCTTC; CDR3: CASSLRTSGYSYNEQFF
J: TRBJ1-2; V: TRBV6-5; D: TRBD1; size: -; DNA: TGTGCCAGCAGCCAAGACGGGACAGGTTTGGGCTACACCTTC; CDR3: CASSQDGTGLGYTF
J: TRBJ1-1; V: TRBV18; D: -; size: -; DNA: TGTGCCAGCTCGCCCACGGCAGGGATCAGCACTGAAGCTTTCTTT; CDR3: CASSPTAGISTEAFF
J: TRBJ2-2; V: TRBV10-3; D: TRBD1; size: -; DNA: TGTGCCATCAGTGACGACAGGGGGTCCGGGGAGCTGTTTTTT; CDR3: CAISDDRGSGELFF
J: TRBJ1-6; V: TRBV27; D: -; size: -; DNA: TGTGCCAGCAGTTTTTGGGGCTGGCGTTCACCCCTCCACTTT; CDR3: CASSFWGWRSPLHF
J: TRBJ2-1; V: TRBV6-1; D: TRBD2; size: -; DNA: TGTGCCAGCAGTGAATCCCCTCTAGCGGAGGCGAGCTCCTACAATGAGCAGTTCTTC; CDR3: CASSESPLAEASSYNEQFF
J: TRBJ2-5; V: TRBV7-9; D: -; size: -; DNA: TGTTCCAGCAGCTACAACGCGGGGGAGACCCAGTACTTC; CDR3: CSSSYNAGETQYF
J: TRBJ1-1; V: TRBV28; D: -; size: -; DNA: TGTGCCTCCCAGCGGGGACGAACGACTGAAGCTTTCTTT; CDR3: CASQRGRTTEAFF
J: TRBJ2-5; V: TRBV10-3; D: TRBD1; size: -; DNA: TGTGCCACAGGGGCAACCGGGACAGGGGTATGGGAGACCCAGTACTTC; CDR3: CATGATGTGVWETQYF
J: TRBJ2-7; V: TRBV7-6; D: TRBD2; size: -; DNA: TGTGCCAGCAGCCCAGGGACTAGCTTAAGCCACGAGCAGTACTTC; CDR3: CASSPGTSLSHEQYF
J: TRBJ2-1; V: TRBV27; D: TRBD2; size: -; DNA: TGTGCCAGCAGCCTTAGCGGGAGGAACTACAATGAGCAGTTCTTC; CDR3: CASSLSGRNYNEQFF
J: TRBJ2-5; V: TRBV5-1; D: TRBD2; size: -; DNA: TGCGCCAGCAGCTTGGAGCTAGCGGGAGGTGGAGAGACCCAGTACTTC; CDR3: CASSLELAGGGETQYF
J: TRBJ2-7; V: TRBV7-9; D: -; size: -; DNA: TGTTCCAGCAGCCCGGACACCGCCTACGAGCAGTACTTC; CDR3: CSSSPDTAYEQYF
J: TRBJ2-3; V: TRBV11-3; D: TRBD2; size: -; DNA: TGTGCCAGCAGCTCGGGAGGGAGCACAGATACGCAGTATTTT; CDR3: CASSSGGSTDTQYF
J: TRBJ1-1; V: TRBV5-8; D: TRBD1; size: -; DNA: TGTGCCAGCAGCTCAAGGACAGGGTGGACTGAAGCTTTCTTT; CDR3: CASSSRTGWTEAFF